These T cell receptor beta chains were read from a single sample in a study of blood T cell repertoires in COVID-19. The assay was immunoSEQ multiplex PCR, and TCRdb's table has in-frame clones only and misses some. The sample records fewer than 350,000 clones, 75% to 95% being singletons. The sample consisted of PBMCs or T cells enriched from blood (not recorded which). These receptors were taken from a man in his forties who had been exposed to COVID-19. The CDR3 runs from the conserved cysteine through the conserved F or W. D genes are given only for firm matches. Only some rows state a clone size, as once, few, many or a class for expanded clones.

TRBD2,.,TRBV27,TRBJ2-2,CASRRNSGRETGELFF,TGTGCCAGCAGACGTAATAGCGGGAGGGAAACCGGGGAGCTGTTTTTT
.,few,TRBV21-1,TRBJ2-7,CASSKALRGRQQYEQYF,TGTGCCAGCAGCAAAGCGCTCAGGGGGCGCCAACAATACGAGCAGTACTTC
.,.,TRBV4-1,TRBJ1-4,CASSQARGTIREKLFF,TGCGCCAGCAGCCAAGCGCGGGGGACTATTCGGGAAAAACTGTTTTTT
.,.,TRBV6-5,TRBJ2-1,CASSYSTDNEQFF,TGTGCCAGCAGTTACTCGACAGACAATGAGCAGTTCTTC
TRBD1,once,TRBV7-2,TRBJ1-2,CASSPRQGNYGYTF,TGTGCCAGCAGCCCTAGACAGGGAAACTATGGCTACACCTTC
.,few,TRBV4-1,TRBJ1-1,CASSQSLGEGTEAFF,TGCGCCAGCAGCCAGTCGCTAGGGGAGGGCACTGAAGCTTTCTTT
TRBD1,.,TRBV11-2,TRBJ2-7,CASTQTGGYEQYF,TGTGCCAGCACCCAAACAGGGGGCTACGAGCAGTACTTC
TRBD2,.,TRBV2,TRBJ2-3,CASNQLAGGQDTQYF,TGTGCCAGCAACCAACTAGCGGGAGGGCAAGATACGCAGTATTTT
.,once,TRBV9,TRBJ1-2,CASSGPQGAQGYGYTF,TGTGCCAGCAGCGGACCACAGGGCGCCCAGGGATATGGCTACACCTTC
.,.,TRBV9,TRBJ1-3,CASSASTGGSGNTIYF,TGTGCCAGCAGCGCCTCCACAGGAGGGTCTGGAAACACCATATATTTT
TRBD2,.,TRBV24-1,TRBJ2-1,CATSDIGLAGGEQFF,TGTGCCACCAGTGACATCGGACTAGCGGGAGGCGAGCAGTTCTTC
TRBD1,.,TRBV7-2,TRBJ2-7,CASSSTYRDRKYEQYF,TGTGCCAGCAGCTCGACCTACCGGGACAGAAAATACGAGCAGTACTTC
.,.,TRBV4-1,TRBJ2-7,CASSPRRGLTYEQYF,TGCGCCAGCAGCCCCCGTCGGGGATTAACCTACGAGCAGTACTTC
TRBD1,.,TRBV4-1,TRBJ2-7,CASSQVDRGPEQYF,TGCGCCAGCAGCCAAGTCGACAGGGGGCCCGAGCAGTACTTC
.,.,TRBV7-8,TRBJ1-4,CASSLERRGLTNEKLFF,TGTGCCAGCAGCTTAGAAAGAAGGGGATTAACTAATGAAAAACTGTTTTTT
TRBD1,once,TRBV11-2,TRBJ2-7,CASSLDSQGVIYEQYF,TGTGCCAGCAGCTTAGATAGTCAGGGGGTAATCTACGAGCAGTACTTC
TRBD1,.,TRBV19,TRBJ2-7,CASRRQGADEQYF,TGTGCCAGTAGAAGACAGGGGGCCGACGAGCAGTACTTC
.,few,TRBV6-4,TRBJ2-3,CASSRDFKDTQYF,TGTGCCAGCAGCAGGGACTTTAAAGATACGCAGTATTTT
.,.,TRBV27,TRBJ1-6,CASSRVYNSPLHF,TGTGCCAGCAGCCGCGTCTATAATTCACCCCTCCACTTT
.,.,TRBV5-4,TRBJ1-4,CASSLAGSGKLFF,TGTGCCAGCAGCTTGGCGGGATCCGGAAAACTGTTTTTT
TRBD1,.,TRBV28,TRBJ1-2,CASSADLNQDRGHGYTF,TGTGCCAGCAGTGCCGACCTCAACCAAGACAGGGGGCATGGCTACACCTTC
.,.,TRBV20-1,TRBJ1-2,CSATGLYGYTF,TGCAGTGCGACGGGACTCTATGGCTACACCTTC
.,.,TRBV9,TRBJ2-2,CASSAQGNGELFF,TGTGCCAGCAGCGCCCAGGGTAACGGGGAGCTGTTTTTT
TRBD1,.,TRBV30,TRBJ1-1,CAWRTTGGGTEAFF,TGTGCCTGGAGGACCACAGGGGGCGGCACTGAAGCTTTCTTT
.,.,TRBV2,TRBJ2-7,CARARVSTYEQYF,TGTGCCAGGGCTCGGGTTTCAACCTACGAGCAGTACTTC
.,.,TRBV4-1,TRBJ1-2,CASSPETTVTYGYTF,TGCGCCAGCAGCCCCGAGACGACAGTTACGTATGGCTACACCTTC
.,.,TRBV28,TRBJ1-3,CASSFPIPDSSGNTIYF,TGTGCCAGCAGTTTTCCAATACCGGACAGCTCTGGAAACACCATATATTTT
.,.,TRBV3-1/TRBV3-2,TRBJ2-1,CASSQNSNSNEQFF,TGTGCCAGCAGCCAGAACTCCAACAGCAATGAGCAGTTCTTC
TRBD1,few,TRBV30,TRBJ1-1,CAWTGQGSTEAFF,TGTGCCTGGACCGGACAGGGGAGTACTGAAGCTTTCTTT
.,.,TRBV29-1,TRBJ1-1,CSLRGTPTARCAEAFF,TGCAGCCTTCGGGGTACACCGACTGCTCGTTGCGCTGAAGCTTTCTTT
.,once,TRBV7-9,TRBJ1-4,CASSLGNYRATNEKLFF,TGTGCCAGCAGCTTAGGAAATTACAGAGCAACTAATGAAAAACTGTTTTTT
TRBD2,once,TRBV5-4,TRBJ2-1,CASSLSSGSYNEQFF,TGTGCCAGCAGTCTGTCTAGCGGGAGTTACAATGAGCAGTTCTTC
TRBD1,.,TRBV6-5,TRBJ2-5,CASSYQTGNWETQYF,TGTGCCAGCAGTTACCAGACAGGGAATTGGGAGACCCAGTACTTC
.,once,TRBV3-1/TRBV3-2,TRBJ1-1,CASSGGGGGTEAFF,TGTGCCAGCAGCGGGGGAGGGGGTGGGACTGAAGCTTTCTTT
TRBD2,.,TRBV28,TRBJ2-1,CASSLPGRVGEQFF,TGTGCCAGCAGTTTACCCGGGAGGGTAGGTGAGCAGTTCTTC
.,.,TRBV19,TRBJ1-1,CASVQGNTEAFF,TGTGCCAGTGTACAGGGGAACACTGAAGCTTTCTTT
.,.,TRBV11-2,TRBJ2-3,CASSLSSGGTDTQYF,TGTGCCAGCAGCTTAAGTAGCGGAGGCACAGATACGCAGTATTTT
.,.,TRBV5-5,TRBJ1-2,CASSLRQANYGYTF,TGTGCCAGCAGCCTCCGACAGGCTAACTATGGCTACACCTTC
.,.,TRBV4-3,TRBJ1-5,CASSQEWGPQPQHF,TGCGCCAGCAGCCAAGAATGGGGGCCTCAGCCCCAGCATTTT
TRBD1,.,TRBV11-3,TRBJ1-1,CASSLGDRVNPEAFF,TGTGCCAGCAGCTTAGGAGACAGGGTTAACCCTGAAGCTTTCTTT
TRBD1,.,TRBV11-2,TRBJ1-2,CASSSVGRGPGYTF,TGTGCCAGCAGCTCCGTTGGTAGGGGGCCAGGCTACACCTTC
.,.,TRBV6-2/TRBV6-3,TRBJ1-5,CASSYQGLGNQPQHF,TGTGCCAGCAGTTACCAGGGGCTTGGAAATCAGCCCCAGCATTTT
.,once,TRBV9,TRBJ2-1,CASSVVSGEQFF,TGTGCCAGCAGCGTAGTTTCGGGTGAGCAGTTCTTC
.,.,TRBV3-1/TRBV3-2,TRBJ1-2,CASSPLSGYGYTF,TGTGCCAGCAGCCCCCTATCAGGGTATGGCTACACCTTC
TRBD1,.,TRBV30,TRBJ1-5,CAWRGQASNQPQHF,TGTGCCTGGCGGGGACAGGCGAGCAATCAGCCCCAGCATTTT
.,.,TRBV2,TRBJ1-5,CASKDRHNQPQHF,TGTGCCAGCAAGGACAGACACAATCAGCCCCAGCATTTT
TRBD2,.,TRBV24-1,TRBJ2-2,CATSSIRSGRRIGELFF,TGTGCCACCAGCTCGATTCGTAGCGGGAGAAGAATCGGGGAGCTGTTTTTT
.,.,TRBV7-9,TRBJ1-5,CASSLDFRPQHF,TGTGCCAGCAGCTTAGATTTCAGGCCCCAGCATTTT
TRBD2,.,TRBV18,TRBJ2-3,CASSPYGPSGSTDTQYF,TGTGCCAGCTCACCATATGGTCCTAGCGGTAGCACAGATACGCAGTATTTT
TRBD1,.,TRBV28,TRBJ1-5,CASSLLSQGSNQPQHF,TGTGCCAGCAGTTTATTATCACAGGGGAGCAATCAGCCCCAGCATTTT
TRBD2,.,TRBV5-6,TRBJ2-5,CASSLRSGLVLGTQYF,TGTGCCAGCAGCTTGAGGTCGGGACTAGTTTTGGGGACCCAGTACTTC
.,once,TRBV18,TRBJ1-3,CASSAGYFSGNTIYF,TGTGCCAGCTCAGCAGGGTACTTCTCTGGAAACACCATATATTTT
TRBD1,.,TRBV7-9,TRBJ1-1,CASSIDRGLRNTEAFF,TGTGCCAGCAGCATTGACAGGGGGCTTCGCAACACTGAAGCTTTCTTT
TRBD1,.,TRBV30,TRBJ1-1,CAWSPWQGVPEAFF,TGTGCCTGGAGTCCATGGCAGGGGGTTCCTGAAGCTTTCTTT
.,.,TRBV27,TRBJ1-1,CASSFYGQLNTEAFF,TGTGCCAGCAGTTTCTACGGACAGCTGAACACTGAAGCTTTCTTT
.,.,TRBV12-3/TRBV12-4,TRBJ1-1,CASSLGMNTEAFF,TGTGCCAGCAGTCTAGGTATGAACACTGAAGCTTTCTTT
.,.,TRBV3-1/TRBV3-2,TRBJ1-1,CASSQGRQGRVGDTEAFF,TGTGCCAGCAGCCAAGGACGTCAGGGTCGGGTTGGAGACACTGAAGCTTTCTTT
TRBD1,.,TRBV4-1,TRBJ2-7,CASSQELRGYEQYF,TGCGCCAGCAGCCAAGAACTCAGGGGGTACGAGCAGTACTTC
TRBD1,.,TRBV9,TRBJ2-7,CASSKSTGYEQYF,TGTGCCAGCAGCAAGTCGACAGGGTACGAGCAGTACTTC